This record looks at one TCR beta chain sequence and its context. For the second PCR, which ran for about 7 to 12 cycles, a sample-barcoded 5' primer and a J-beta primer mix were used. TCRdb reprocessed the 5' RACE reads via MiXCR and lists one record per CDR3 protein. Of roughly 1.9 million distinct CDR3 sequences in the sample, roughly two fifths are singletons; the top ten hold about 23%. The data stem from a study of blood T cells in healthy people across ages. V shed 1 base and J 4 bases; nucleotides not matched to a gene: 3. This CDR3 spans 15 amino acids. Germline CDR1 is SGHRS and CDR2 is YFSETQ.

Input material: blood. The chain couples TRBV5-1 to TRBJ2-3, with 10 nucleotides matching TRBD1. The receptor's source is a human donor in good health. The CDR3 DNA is TGCGCCAGCAGCTTGATGGGACAGGGGCCAGATACGCAGTATTTT. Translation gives CASSLMGQGPDTQYF.